This TCR beta chain was retrieved from a study of blood T cell repertoires in COVID-19. For the study at large: Whether acute or convalescent, the COVID-19 samples came from the United States, Italy and Spain.

CDR3 length equals 14 residues. V dropped 6 bases and J dropped 3; count of bases not matched to a gene: 4. CDR1 and CDR2 (germline): MRHNA, SNTAGT. Clones were sequenced by immunoSEQ multiplex PCR, and TCRdb holds only the in-frame ones, with some missing. This table holds some 210,000 clones, 80% found once. V and J are TRBV6-4 and TRBJ2-2; 7 bases line up with TRBD1. The sample consisted of PBMCs or T cells enriched from blood (not recorded which). The TCR sequence derives from a man aged 25 to 40 with acute COVID-19. The CDR3 DNA reads TGTGCCAGCAGGGGAGACAGGGACACCGGGGAGCTGTTTTTT. Protein: CASRGDRDTGELFF.